The text below deals with one T cell receptor beta chain. A much more abundant neighbour one base away suggests this may be a read error. This record belongs to a study of blood T cells in healthy people across ages. The use of a sample-barcoded 5' primer and a J-beta primer mix characterized a second PCR of about 7 to 12 cycles. TCRdb re-called the 5' RACE reads through MiXCR, storing one row per CDR3 protein. Counted here are about 1.7 million distinct CDR3 sequences, 28% occurring once; the ten biggest clones make up 7.7%. V lost 8 bases and J 7 bases, leaving 24 bases between the germline ends. In germline, CDR1 is SGHTA, CDR2 FQGNSA. The CDR3 loop spans 15 amino acids.

The sequencing sample was made of blood. The clonotype originates from a woman aged 25 to 39 in good health. The gene calls are TRBV7-2 and TRBJ2-7; weak D call: TRBD2 (6 bases). CDR3 in DNA: TGTGCCAGCGGCACCCTGCCCACTAGCCGATCGGAGCAGTACTTC. Translated: CASGTLPTSRSEQYF.